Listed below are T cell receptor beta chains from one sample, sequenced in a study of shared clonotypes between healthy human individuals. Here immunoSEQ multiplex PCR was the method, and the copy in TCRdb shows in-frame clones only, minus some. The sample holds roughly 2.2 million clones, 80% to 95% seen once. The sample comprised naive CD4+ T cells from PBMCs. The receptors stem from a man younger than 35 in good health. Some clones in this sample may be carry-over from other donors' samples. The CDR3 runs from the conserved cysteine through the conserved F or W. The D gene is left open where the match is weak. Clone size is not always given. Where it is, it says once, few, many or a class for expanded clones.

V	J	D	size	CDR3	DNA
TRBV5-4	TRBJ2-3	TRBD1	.	CASSLVDRALRTDTQYF	TGTGCCAGCAGCTTGGTAGACAGGGCCTTGCGCACAGATACGCAGTATTTT
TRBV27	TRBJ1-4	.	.	CASSLSQLSTLFF	TGTGCCAGCAGTTTATCGCAGCTGTCGACCCTGTTTTTT
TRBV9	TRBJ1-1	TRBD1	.	CASSVVGQGYRDTEAFF	TGTGCCAGCAGCGTAGTTGGACAGGGGTATCGAGACACTGAAGCTTTCTTT
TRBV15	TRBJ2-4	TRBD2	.	CATSRARGVGNIQYF	TGTGCCACCAGCAGGGCTCGGGGGGTGGGAAACATTCAGTACTTC
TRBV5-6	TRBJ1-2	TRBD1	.	CASSFQGAGYGYTF	TGTGCCAGCAGCTTCCAGGGGGCAGGCTATGGCTACACCTTC
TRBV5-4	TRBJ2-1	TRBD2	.	CASRGRVSGRSNEQFF	TGTGCCAGCAGGGGGCGTGTAAGCGGGAGGAGCAATGAGCAGTTCTTC
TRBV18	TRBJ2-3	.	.	CASSPGTRQGTSTDTQYF	TGTGCCAGCTCACCAGGGACTCGACAGGGTACTAGCACAGATACGCAGTATTTT
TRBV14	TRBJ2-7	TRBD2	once	CASSQVPGLPPAEQYF	TGTGCCAGCAGCCAAGTCCCGGGACTACCCCCCGCCGAGCAGTACTTC
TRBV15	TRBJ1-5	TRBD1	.	CATSGTGRRQPQHF	TGTGCCACCAGCGGGACAGGGAGGAGGCAGCCCCAGCATTTT
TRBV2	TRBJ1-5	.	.	CASSEAREPQHF	TGTGCCAGCAGTGAAGCTAGGGAGCCCCAGCATTTT
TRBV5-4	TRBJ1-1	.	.	CASSSKSQGSNTEAFF	TGTGCCAGCAGCTCCAAATCGCAGGGATCGAACACTGAAGCTTTCTTT
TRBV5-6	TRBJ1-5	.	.	CASSFYRALGGNNQPQHF	TGTGCCAGCAGCTTTTACAGGGCCCTAGGAGGGAACAATCAGCCCCAGCATTTT
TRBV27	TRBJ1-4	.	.	CASSSFRDGNEKLFF	TGTGCCAGCAGTTCTTTCCGGGACGGGAATGAAAAACTGTTTTTT
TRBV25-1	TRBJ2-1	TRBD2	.	CASSGPGLAGYEQFF	TGTGCCAGCAGTGGCCCGGGACTAGCGGGATATGAGCAGTTCTTC
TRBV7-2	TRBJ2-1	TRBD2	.	CASSLVGSGSLSYNEQFF	TGTGCCAGCAGCTTAGTGGGTAGCGGGAGCTTGTCCTACAATGAGCAGTTCTTC